The rows below give T cell receptor beta chains drawn from one sample of a study of glioma-infiltrating T cells. TCRdb re-analysed the multiplex PCR reads in MiXCR, keeping a single row per CDR3 protein. The sample includes about 130,000 distinct CDR3 sequences, under 30% of them seen just once. Sequenced input: glioma tissue, nonneoplastic brain tissue, or PBMCs (not recorded which). These receptors all stem from a human donor with low-grade glioma or glioblastoma, undergoing nonglioma brain surgery, or in good health (not recorded which). CDR3s include the opening cysteine and the closing phenylalanine or tryptophan. Each record gives: D gene, clone size, J gene, V gene, CDR3 protein, CDR3 DNA. The D gene is left open where the match is weak. Part of the rows lack a size; the others show once, few, many or a class for expanded clones.

TRBD1,few,TRBJ1-6,TRBV7-3,CASSTRTGYNSPLHF,TGTGCCAGCAGCACCCGGACAGGCTATAATTCACCCCTCCACTTT
TRBD2,.,TRBJ2-1,TRBV4-2,CTSSQGTGTSGTNEQFF,TGTACCAGCAGCCAGGGGACCGGGACTAGCGGTACAAATGAGCAGTTCTTC
.,.,TRBJ2-3,TRBV20-1,CSAHERKTSAQYF,TGCAGTGCTCACGAGCGTAAAACCAGTGCGCAGTATTTT
TRBD2,few,TRBJ2-1,TRBV2,CASQEGLPNNEQFF,TGTGCCAGCCAGGAGGGACTACCCAACAATGAGCAGTTCTTC
.,.,TRBJ2-5,TRBV20-1,CSAPGVGETQYF,TGCAGTGCTCCAGGGGTCGGAGAGACCCAGTACTTC
.,.,TRBJ2-5,TRBV2,CASTSTRGTQETQYF,TGTGCCAGCACTTCAACTAGGGGCACCCAAGAGACCCAGTACTTC
.,.,TRBJ2-2,TRBV5-1,CASTVGSTGELFF,TGCGCCAGCACTGTGGGATCAACCGGGGAGCTGTTTTTT
TRBD1,few,TRBJ1-3,TRBV28,CASSLRGGASGNTIYF,TGTGCCAGCAGTTTAAGAGGGGGCGCTTCTGGAAACACCATATATTTT
TRBD1,few,TRBJ2-1,TRBV29-1,CSVGTGVHEQFF,TGCAGCGTTGGTACAGGGGTCCATGAGCAGTTCTTC
.,.,TRBJ1-5,TRBV7-2,CASSLAGGYSNQPQHF,TGTGCCAGCAGCTTAGCAGGGGGATATAGCAATCAGCCCCAGCATTTT
TRBD1,many,TRBJ1-1,TRBV28,CASSFPDRGGGAFF,TGTGCCAGCAGTTTCCCAGACAGGGGGGGGGGAGCTTTCTTT
.,.,TRBJ2-3,TRBV29-1,CSVEEGGATDTQYF,TGCAGCGTTGAAGAAGGGGGGGCCACAGATACGCAGTATTTT
.,.,TRBJ1-5,TRBV5-1,CASSPRTVFNQPQHF,TGCGCCAGCAGCCCCCGGACAGTATTCAATCAGCCCCAGCATTTT
TRBD1,few,TRBJ1-1,TRBV3-1,CASSPRGGPTEAFF,TGTGCCAGCAGCCCCAGGGGGGGTCCCACTGAAGCTTTCTTT
.,many,TRBJ1-2,TRBV6-1,CASSPDGYYGYTF,TGCGCCAGCAGCCCTGACGGATACTATGGCTACACCTTC
TRBD1,many,TRBJ1-2,TRBV6-1,CASSPQGDYGYTF,TGTGCCAGCAGTCCCCAGGGGGACTATGGCTACACCTTC
.,.,TRBJ1-5,TRBV27,CASSQVRGPQHF,TGTGCCAGCAGCCAAGTCAGGGGGCCCCAGCATTTT
.,many,TRBJ2-1,TRBV6-1,CASSEYGSYNEQFF,TGTGCCAGCAGTGAATACGGCTCCTACAATGAGCAGTTCTTC
TRBD1,.,TRBJ1-6,TRBV19,CASSGTGVTLHF,TGTGCCAGTAGTGGGACAGGGGTGACCCTCCACTTT
.,.,TRBJ2-5,TRBV2,CAVTEPHEETQYF,TGTGCCGTTACGGAACCCCACGAAGAGACCCAGTACTTC
TRBD1,.,TRBJ2-1,TRBV12-3/TRBV12-4,CASSRTGAYNEQFF,TGTGCCAGCAGTAGGACAGGGGCCTACAATGAGCAGTTCTTC
.,.,TRBJ1-3,TRBV24-1,CAPVRDTRSGNTIYF,TGTGCCCCCGTTCGAGACACCCGCTCTGGAAACACCATATATTTT
.,few,TRBJ1-1,TRBV24-1,CATRPTGGRRTEAFF,TGTGCCACCCGCCCCACGGGGGGGCGTCGCACTGAAGCTTTCTTT
.,many,TRBJ1-6,TRBV2,CASSGPGSYNSPLHF,TGTGCCAGCAGTGGGCCGGGCTCCTATAATTCACCCCTCCACTTT
.,.,TRBJ1-2,TRBV29-1,CSVEVAGTVARGYTF,TGCAGCGTTGAAGTTGCCGGGACCGTGGCCCGTGGCTACACCTTC
.,.,TRBJ2-3,TRBV14,CASSHWGDTQYF,TGTGCCAGCAGCCATTGGGGGGATACGCAGTATTTT
.,many,TRBJ1-1,TRBV27,CASSLYGDHTEAFF,TGTGCCAGCAGTTTATACGGGGATCACACTGAAGCTTTCTTT
.,many,TRBJ1-1,TRBV6-2/TRBV6-3,CASTLGQKAFF,TGTGCCAGCACCCTGGGTCAGAAAGCTTTCTTT
.,.,TRBJ2-3,TRBV5-1,CASSLAQRTGTDTQYF,TGCGCCAGCAGCTTGGCCCAGCGCACTGGTACAGATACGCAGTATTTT
.,.,TRBJ2-1,TRBV19,CASSMKGQSYNEQFF,TGTGCCAGTAGTATGAAAGGACAGTCCTACAATGAGCAGTTCTTC
TRBD2,many,TRBJ2-1,TRBV27,CASSFRGGYNEQFF,TGTGCCAGCAGTTTCCGGGGGGGCTACAATGAGCAGTTCTTC
TRBD1,.,TRBJ2-1,TRBV24-1,CATSFRGPSSYNEQFF,TGTGCCACCTCGTTTAGGGGGCCAAGCTCCTACAATGAGCAGTTCTTC
TRBD1,.,TRBJ1-4,TRBV11-1,CASSRSDGQGGREQLFF,TGTGCCAGCAGCCGCAGCGATGGACAGGGTGGTCGAGAACAACTGTTTTTT
TRBD2,.,TRBJ2-5,TRBV29-1,CSVDLGGGETQYF,TGCAGCGTTGACTTAGGCGGGGGGGAGACCCAGTACTTC
.,.,TRBJ2-1,TRBV14,CASSPRGSVDEQFF,TGTGCCAGCAGCCCCCGGGGGAGCGTGGATGAGCAGTTCTTC
.,many,TRBJ2-5,TRBV20-1,CSARDEIETQYF,TGCAGTGCTAGGGACGAAATAGAGACCCAGTACTTC
TRBD2,.,TRBJ2-1,TRBV3-1,CASSAEAGLIYNEQFF,TGTGCCAGCAGCGCAGAAGCGGGACTCATCTACAATGAGCAGTTCTTC
.,.,TRBJ1-1,TRBV11-1,CASSGSLRLNTEAFF,TGTGCCAGCAGCGGAAGCTTGCGTCTGAACACTGAAGCTTTCTTT
.,.,TRBJ2-4,TRBV10-1,CASSDWRGLNIQYF,TGCGCCAGCAGTGATTGGCGGGGTCTAAACATTCAGTACTTC
.,.,TRBJ1-1,TRBV7-3,CTSSLGPNTEAFF,TGTACCAGCAGCTTAGGTCCGAACACTGAAGCTTTCTTT